Listed below are T cell receptor beta chains from one sample, sequenced in a study of PD-1 blockade in classical Hodgkin lymphoma. This table comes from immunoSEQ multiplex PCR, and its TCRdb copy is limited to in-frame clones, with some not included. The sample has about 19,000 clones, 88% seen once. This specimen was CD8+ T cells from blood, taken before the fourth cycle of nivolumab. These receptors were collected from a human donor with classical Hodgkin lymphoma. Both conserved end residues are part of each CDR3. The order of the fields is J gene, V gene, clone size, D gene, CDR3 DNA, CDR3 protein. The D gene is left open where the match is weak. Some rows mark clone size as missing; the rest say once, few, many or name a class of expanded clone.

TRBJ2-7 TRBV4-1 NA NA TGCGCCAGCAGCCAAGGACTATCTACCTACGAGCAGTACTTC CASSQGLSTYEQYF
TRBJ2-7 TRBV27 NA TRBD1 TGTGCCAGCAGTTCGCGACAGGGGGCACCCCCCTACGAGCAGTACTTC CASSSRQGAPPYEQYF
TRBJ2-3 TRBV5-1 NA TRBD1 TGCGCCAGCAGCTTGGGACAGGGGGCTGATACGCAGTATTTT CASSLGQGADTQYF
TRBJ2-7 TRBV5-6 NA TRBD2 TGTGCCAGCAGCTTGGGCGGGAGGTCAATCTCCTACGAGCAGTACTTC CASSLGGRSISYEQYF
TRBJ1-3 TRBV5-1 NA TRBD1 TGCGCCAGCAGCTCGAATATGACAGGGGTTGATGGAAACACCATATATTTT CASSSNMTGVDGNTIYF
TRBJ1-2 TRBV27 NA TRBD1 TGTGCCAGCAGTCTCCAGCGGACAGGCGAGGGCTACACCTTC CASSLQRTGEGYTF
TRBJ2-1 TRBV10-3 NA TRBD2 TGTGCCATCAGTGAGAGCGGGAGGGCCGGGTACAATGAGCAGTTCTTC CAISESGRAGYNEQFF
TRBJ1-2 TRBV6-1 NA TRBD1 TGTGCCAGCAGTGAAGCAAGGACAGGGATCAGCTATGGCTACACCTTC CASSEARTGISYGYTF
TRBJ1-1 TRBV4-1 NA TRBD1 TGCGCCAGCAGCCAAGGCTCAGGGGGACCGCTCCAAGCTTTCTTT CASSQGSGGPLQAFF
TRBJ1-1 TRBV9 NA TRBD1 TGTGCCAGCAGCGGCAGGGGGCACACTGAAGCTTTCTTT CASSGRGHTEAFF
TRBJ2-3 TRBV6-6 NA TRBD2 TGTGCCAGCAGTTTCCCCCTTAGCGGGGGCACAGATACGCAGTATTTT CASSFPLSGGTDTQYF
TRBJ2-5 TRBV27 NA NA TGTGCCAGCAGCCCACGAGCACGAGAGACCCAGTACTTC CASSPRARETQYF
TRBJ1-1 TRBV29-1 NA TRBD1 TGCAGCGTTGAAGATCACAGGGGAGGCACTGAAGCTTTCTTT CSVEDHRGGTEAFF
TRBJ2-7 TRBV4-2 NA NA TGTGCCAGCAGCCAAGATCCGCAGGTTTCCTCCTACGAGCAGTACTTC CASSQDPQVSSYEQYF
TRBJ2-3 TRBV13 NA NA TGTGCCAGCAGCTTTGGCACAGATACGCAGTATTTT CASSFGTDTQYF
TRBJ2-4 TRBV7-9 NA TRBD2 TGTGCCAGCAGCCTAGAGAGCGGGAGTTATCTAGCCAAAAACATTCAGTACTTC CASSLESGSYLAKNIQYF
TRBJ2-7 TRBV5-1 NA TRBD1 TGCGCCAGCAGCTTGGCCCAGGACAGGGAGGCCTACGAGCAGTACTTC CASSLAQDREAYEQYF
TRBJ2-7 TRBV7-2 NA NA TGTGCCATCCACACTAGAGGGTCCTACGAGCAGTACTTC CAIHTRGSYEQYF
TRBJ2-1 TRBV25-1 NA TRBD2 TGTGCCAGCAGTGAAATGACTAGCGCTGCCTACAATGAGCAGTTCTTC CASSEMTSAAYNEQFF
TRBJ2-1 TRBV7-3 once NA TGTGCCAGCAGCTTAACCGGGGGAGGCGCCTACAATGAGCAGTTCTTC CASSLTGGGAYNEQFF
TRBJ1-1 TRBV27 NA TRBD1 TGTGCCAGCAGTTTACCAGGGGGCGGTTTGACTGAAGCTTTCTTT CASSLPGGGLTEAFF